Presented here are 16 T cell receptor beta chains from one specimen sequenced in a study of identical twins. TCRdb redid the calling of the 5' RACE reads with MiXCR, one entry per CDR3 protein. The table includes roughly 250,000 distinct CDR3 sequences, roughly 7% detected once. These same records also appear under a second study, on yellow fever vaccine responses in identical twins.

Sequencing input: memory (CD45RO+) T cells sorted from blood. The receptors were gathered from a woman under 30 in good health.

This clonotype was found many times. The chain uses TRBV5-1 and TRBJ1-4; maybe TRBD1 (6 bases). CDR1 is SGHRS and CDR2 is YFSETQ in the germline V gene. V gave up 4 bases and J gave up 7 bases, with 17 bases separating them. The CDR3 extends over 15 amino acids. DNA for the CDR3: TGCGCCAGCAGCACCTCAGGGGCGCTAGGTGAAAAACTGTTTTTT. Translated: CASSTSGALGEKLFF.

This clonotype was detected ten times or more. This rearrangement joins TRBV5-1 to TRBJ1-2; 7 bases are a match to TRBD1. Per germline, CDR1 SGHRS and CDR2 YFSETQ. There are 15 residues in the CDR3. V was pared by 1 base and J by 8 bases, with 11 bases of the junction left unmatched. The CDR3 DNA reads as TGCGCCAGCAGCTTGAAGACAGGGAGCCTCTCAGGCTACACCTTC. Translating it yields CASSLKTGSLSGYTF.

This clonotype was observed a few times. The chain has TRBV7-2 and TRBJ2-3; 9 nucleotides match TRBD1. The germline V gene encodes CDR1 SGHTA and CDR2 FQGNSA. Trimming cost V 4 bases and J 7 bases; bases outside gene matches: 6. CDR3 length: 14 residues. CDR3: CASSSSGTGNTQYF. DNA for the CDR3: TGTGCCAGCAGCTCCTCCGGGACAGGGAATACGCAGTATTTT.

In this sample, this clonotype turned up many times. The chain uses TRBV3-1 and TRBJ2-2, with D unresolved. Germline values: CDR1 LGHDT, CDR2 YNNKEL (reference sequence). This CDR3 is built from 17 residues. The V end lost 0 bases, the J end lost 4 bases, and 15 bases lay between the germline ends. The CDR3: CASSQDRWESVTGELFF. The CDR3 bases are TGTGCCAGCAGCCAAGATCGGTGGGAAAGTGTCACCGGGGAGCTGTTTTTT. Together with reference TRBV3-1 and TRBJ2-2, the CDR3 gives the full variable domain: DTAVSQTPKYLVTQMGNDKSIKCEQNLGHDTMYWYKQDSKKFLKIMFSYNNKELIINETVPNRFSPKSPDKAHLNLHINSLELGDSAVYFCASSQDRWESVTGELFFGEGSRLTVL.

CDR3 sequence reads: CASSLVSRGVAKNIQYF. The CDR3 coding sequence is TGCGCCAGCAGCTTGGTGTCCAGGGGGGTAGCCAAAAACATTCAGTACTTC. The chain joins TRBV5-1 to TRBJ2-4; D may be TRBD1 (7 bases). Deletions cut 0 bases from V and 0 bases from J, with 13 bases between. CDR3 size: 17 residues. Germline CDR1 is SGHRS and CDR2 is YFSETQ.

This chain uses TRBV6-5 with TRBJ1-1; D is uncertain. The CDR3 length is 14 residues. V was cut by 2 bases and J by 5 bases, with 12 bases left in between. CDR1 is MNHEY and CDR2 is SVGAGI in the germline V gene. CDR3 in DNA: TGTGCCAGCAGTTACCAGGCGAGTCGGACTGAAGCTTTCTTT. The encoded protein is CASSYQASRTEAFF.

CDR3 in amino acids: CASSARTGDEQFF. The DNA for the CDR3 is TGTGCCAGCAGCGCACGTACAGGGGACGAGCAGTTCTTC. This chain links TRBV4-2 with TRBJ2-1; 7 bases map to TRBD1. The CDR3 runs to 13 residues. V dropped 5 bases and J dropped 10; count of bases not matched to a gene: 8. Germline assignment: CDR1 LGHNA and CDR2 YNFKEQ.

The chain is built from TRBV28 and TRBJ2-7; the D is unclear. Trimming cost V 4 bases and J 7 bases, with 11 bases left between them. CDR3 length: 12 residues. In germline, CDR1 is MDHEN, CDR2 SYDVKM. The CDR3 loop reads CASSSLAREQYF. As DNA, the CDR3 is TGTGCCAGCAGTTCGTTGGCTCGGGAGCAGTACTTC.

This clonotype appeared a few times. As DNA, the CDR3 is TGTGCCAGCAGTCTGACAACGAGCTCTGGGGCCAACGTCCTGACTTTC. This codes for CASSLTTSSGANVLTF. This chain uses TRBV27 with TRBJ2-6; D gene uncertain. CDR3 length: 16 residues. Trimming removed 5 bases from V and 0 bases from J, with 11 bases in between. CDR1 is MNHEY and CDR2 is SMNVEV in the germline V gene (reference sequence).

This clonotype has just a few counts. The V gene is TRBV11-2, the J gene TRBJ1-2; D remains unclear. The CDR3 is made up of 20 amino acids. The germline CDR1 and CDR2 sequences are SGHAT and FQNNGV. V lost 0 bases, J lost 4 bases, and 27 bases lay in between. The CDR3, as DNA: TGTGCCAGCAGCTTAGATATGGATTACTTAGCCGTTCAGCCCAGCTATGGCTACACCTTC. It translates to CASSLDMDYLAVQPSYGYTF.

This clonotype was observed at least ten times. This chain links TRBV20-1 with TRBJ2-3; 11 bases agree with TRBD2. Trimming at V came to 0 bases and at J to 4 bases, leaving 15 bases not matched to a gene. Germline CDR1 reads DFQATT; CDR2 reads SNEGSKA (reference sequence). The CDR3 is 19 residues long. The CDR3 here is CSARDPGIAGGLPADTQYF. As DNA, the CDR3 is TGCAGTGCTAGAGATCCTGGAATAGCGGGGGGGCTCCCGGCAGATACGCAGTATTTT.

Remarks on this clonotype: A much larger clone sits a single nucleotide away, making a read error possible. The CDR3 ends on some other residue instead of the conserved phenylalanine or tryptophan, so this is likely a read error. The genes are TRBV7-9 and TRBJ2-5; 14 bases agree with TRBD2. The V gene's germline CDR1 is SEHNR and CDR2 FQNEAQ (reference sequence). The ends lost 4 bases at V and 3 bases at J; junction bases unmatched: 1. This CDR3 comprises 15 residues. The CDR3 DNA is TGTGCCAGCAGCTGGGGACTAGCGGGAGAAGAGACCCAGTACTAC. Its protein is CASSWGLAGEETQYY.

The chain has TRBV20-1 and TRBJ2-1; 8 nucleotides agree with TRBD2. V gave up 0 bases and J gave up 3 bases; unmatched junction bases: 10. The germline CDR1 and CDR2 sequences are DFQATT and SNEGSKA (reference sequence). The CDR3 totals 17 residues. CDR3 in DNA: TGCAGTGCTAGAGATCAGGGTCGGGGGGGGTTCTACAATGAGCAGTTCTTC. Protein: CSARDQGRGGFYNEQFF.

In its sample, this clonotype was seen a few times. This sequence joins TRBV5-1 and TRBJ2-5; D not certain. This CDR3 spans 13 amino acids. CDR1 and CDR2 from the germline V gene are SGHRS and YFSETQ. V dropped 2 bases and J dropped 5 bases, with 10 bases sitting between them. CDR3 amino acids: CASSLTLLETQYF. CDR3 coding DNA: TGCGCCAGCAGCTTAACTCTTCTGGAGACCCAGTACTTC.

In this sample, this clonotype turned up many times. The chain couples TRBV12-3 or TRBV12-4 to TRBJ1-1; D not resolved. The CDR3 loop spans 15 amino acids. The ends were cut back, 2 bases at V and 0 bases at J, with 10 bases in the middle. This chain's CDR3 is CASSLHANLNTEAFF. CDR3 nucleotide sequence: TGTGCCAGCAGTTTACACGCAAACTTGAACACTGAAGCTTTCTTT.

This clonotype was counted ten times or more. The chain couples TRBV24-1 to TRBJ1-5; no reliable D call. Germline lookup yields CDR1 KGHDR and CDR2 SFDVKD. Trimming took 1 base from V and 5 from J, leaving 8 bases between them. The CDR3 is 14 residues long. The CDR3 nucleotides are TGTGCCACCAGTGATTTCGGGTTTGATCAGCCCCAGCATTTT. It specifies CATSDFGFDQPQHF.